This T cell receptor beta chain is drawn from a study of cytomegalovirus exposure and HLA in healthy donors. Points from the study as a whole: Likely technical artifact: a cluster of highly shared sequence variants. According to the study, roughly 160 TCR beta chains were cytomegalovirus-associated.

This clone was seen a few times. Its specificity is unknown. J lost 5 bases, V lost 6 bases, and 10 bases had no gene match. CDR3 length: 16 residues. Germline CDR1 reads SGHTA; CDR2 reads FQGNSA. The PCR ran on 60 Vbeta and 13 Jbeta primers. The assay was immunoSEQ multiplex PCR, and TCRdb's table has in-frame clones only and misses some. The sample shows approximately 190,000 clones, roughly 80% of them seen only once. V is TRBV7-2 and J is TRBJ2-5; 12 bases match TRBD2. Source material: PBMCs. The TCR comes from a woman between 50 and 59 years old in good health and CMV-seropositive. The CDR3 is CASSSASGGALETQYF. The CDR3 region has the DNA TGTGCCAGCAGTTCTGCTAGCGGGGGGGCCCTGGAGACCCAGTACTTC.